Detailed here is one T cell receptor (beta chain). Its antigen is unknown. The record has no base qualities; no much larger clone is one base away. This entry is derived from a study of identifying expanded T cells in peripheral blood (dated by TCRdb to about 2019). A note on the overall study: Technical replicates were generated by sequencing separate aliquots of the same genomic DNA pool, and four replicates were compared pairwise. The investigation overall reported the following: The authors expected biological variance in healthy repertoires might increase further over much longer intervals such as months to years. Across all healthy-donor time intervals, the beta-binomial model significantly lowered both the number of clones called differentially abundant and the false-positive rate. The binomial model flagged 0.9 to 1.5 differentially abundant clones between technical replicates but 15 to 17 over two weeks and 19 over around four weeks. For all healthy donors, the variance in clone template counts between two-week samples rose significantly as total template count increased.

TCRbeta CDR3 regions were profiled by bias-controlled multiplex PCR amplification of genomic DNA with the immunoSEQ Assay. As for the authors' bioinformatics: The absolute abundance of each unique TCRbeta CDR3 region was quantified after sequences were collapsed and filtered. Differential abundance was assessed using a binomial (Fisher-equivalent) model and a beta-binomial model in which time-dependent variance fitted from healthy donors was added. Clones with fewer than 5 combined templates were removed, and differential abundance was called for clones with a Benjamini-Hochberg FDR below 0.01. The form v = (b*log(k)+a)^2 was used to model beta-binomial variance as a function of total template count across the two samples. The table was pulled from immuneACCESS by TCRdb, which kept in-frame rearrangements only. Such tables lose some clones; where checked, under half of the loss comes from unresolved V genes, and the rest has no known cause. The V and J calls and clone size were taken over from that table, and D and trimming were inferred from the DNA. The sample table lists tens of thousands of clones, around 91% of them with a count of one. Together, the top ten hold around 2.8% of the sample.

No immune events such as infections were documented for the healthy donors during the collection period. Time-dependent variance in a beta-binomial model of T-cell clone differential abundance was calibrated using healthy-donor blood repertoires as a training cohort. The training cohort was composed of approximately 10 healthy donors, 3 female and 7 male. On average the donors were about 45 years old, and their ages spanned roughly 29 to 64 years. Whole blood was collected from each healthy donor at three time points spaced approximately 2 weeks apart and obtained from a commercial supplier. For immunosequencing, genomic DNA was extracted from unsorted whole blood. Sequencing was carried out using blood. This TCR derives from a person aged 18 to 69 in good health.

DNA sequence: TGCAGCGTTGTGGGGAACACTTACAATGAGCAGTTCTTC. Translated, this is CSVVGNTYNEQFF. This chain is built from TRBV29-1 and TRBJ2-1; the D gene cannot be named for sure. The CDR3 measures 13 amino acids from cysteine to phenylalanine. Only CDR3 DNA is held: 39 bases, read in frame from base 1. V is shortened by 4 bases, J by 4 bases, and the region joining them spans 11 bases. The germline V gene yields SQVTM for CDR1 and ANQGSEA for CDR2.